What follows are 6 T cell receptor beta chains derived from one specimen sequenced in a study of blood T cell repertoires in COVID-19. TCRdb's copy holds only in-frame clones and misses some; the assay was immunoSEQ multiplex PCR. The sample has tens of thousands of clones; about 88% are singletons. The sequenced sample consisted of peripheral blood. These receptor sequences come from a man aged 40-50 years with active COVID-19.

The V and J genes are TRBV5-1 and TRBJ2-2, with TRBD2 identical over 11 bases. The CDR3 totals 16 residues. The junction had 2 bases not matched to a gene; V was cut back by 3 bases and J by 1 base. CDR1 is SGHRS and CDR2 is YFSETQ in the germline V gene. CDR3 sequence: CASSSGTSGNTGELFF. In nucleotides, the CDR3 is TGCGCCAGCAGCTCAGGGACTAGCGGGAACACCGGGGAGCTGTTTTTT. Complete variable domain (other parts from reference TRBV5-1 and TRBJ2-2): KAGVTQTPRYLIKTRGQQVTLSCSPISGHRSVSWYQQTPGQGLQFLFEYFSETQRNKGNFPGRFSGRQFSNSRSEMNVSTLELGDSALYLCASSSGTSGNTGELFFGEGSRLTVL.

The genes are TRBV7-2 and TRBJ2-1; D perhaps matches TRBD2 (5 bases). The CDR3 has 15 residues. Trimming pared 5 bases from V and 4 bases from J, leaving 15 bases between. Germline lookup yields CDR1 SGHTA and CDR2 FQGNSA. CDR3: CASSNQAALYNEQFF. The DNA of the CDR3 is TGTGCCAGCAGCAACCAAGCGGCTCTATACAATGAGCAGTTCTTC.

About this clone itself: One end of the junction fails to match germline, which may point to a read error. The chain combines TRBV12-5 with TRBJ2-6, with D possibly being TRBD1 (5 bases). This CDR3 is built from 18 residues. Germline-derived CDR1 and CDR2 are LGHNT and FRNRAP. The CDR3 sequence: CASGKLILQDKSGQRLTF. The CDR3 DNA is TGTGCTAGTGGTAAACTGATTTTGCAGGACAAGTCGGGCCAACGTCTGACTTTT. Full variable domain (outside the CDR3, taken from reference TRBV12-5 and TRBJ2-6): DARVTQTPRHKVTEMGQEVTMRCQPILGHNTVFWYRQTMMQGLELLAYFRNRAPLDDSGMPKDRFSAEMPDATLATLKIQPSEPRDSAVYFCASGKLILQDKSGQRLTFGAGSRLTVL.

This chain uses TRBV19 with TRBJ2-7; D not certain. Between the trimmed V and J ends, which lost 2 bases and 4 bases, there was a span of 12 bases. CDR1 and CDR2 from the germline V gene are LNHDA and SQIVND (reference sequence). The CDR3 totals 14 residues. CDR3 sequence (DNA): TGTGCCAGTAGTATATACGGAGTCAAATACGAGCAGTACTTC. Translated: CASSIYGVKYEQYF.

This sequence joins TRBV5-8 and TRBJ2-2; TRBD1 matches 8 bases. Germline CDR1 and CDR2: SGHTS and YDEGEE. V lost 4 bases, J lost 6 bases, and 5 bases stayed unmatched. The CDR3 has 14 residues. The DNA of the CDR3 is TGTGCCAGCAGCCCGGACAGGGTAGCCGGGGAGCTGTTTTTT. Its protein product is CASSPDRVAGELFF.

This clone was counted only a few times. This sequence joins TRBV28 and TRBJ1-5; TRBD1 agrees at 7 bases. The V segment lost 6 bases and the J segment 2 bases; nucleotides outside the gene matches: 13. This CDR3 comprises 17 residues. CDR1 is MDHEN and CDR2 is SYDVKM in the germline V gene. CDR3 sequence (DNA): TGTGCCAGCAGAATCATGCCCAGGGGGGTTGGCAATCAGCCCCAGCATTTT. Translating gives CASRIMPRGVGNQPQHF.